These 4 T cell receptor beta chains originate from one sample sequenced in a study of blood T cell repertoires in COVID-19. Libraries were prepared by immunoSEQ multiplex PCR; TCRdb keeps only in-frame clonotypes and omits some of them. In the table there are some 240,000 clones, around 90% of which are singletons. Input material: peripheral blood. All receptors derive from a man aged 55 to 69 who had recovered from COVID-19.

The CDR3 nucleotides read TGTGCCAGCAGCCAGGGACTAGCGGTGACAGATACGCAGTATTTT. This translates into CASSQGLAVTDTQYF. The chain couples TRBV7-9 to TRBJ2-3; 11 bases line up with TRBD2. After removal of 5 bases from V and 3 bases from J, the junction contained 4 bases not matched to a gene. This CDR3 comprises 15 residues. Germline V gives CDR1 SEHNR, CDR2 FQNEAQ (reference sequence).

As for this clone: Distinct nucleotide sequences in the sample also encode this CDR3. The rearrangement links TRBV19 to TRBJ2-3; 10 bases are a match to TRBD1. CDR3 length: 15 residues. After removal of 4 bases from V and 2 bases from J, the junction contained 3 bases not matched to a gene. Germline V CDR1 and CDR2: LNHDA, SQIVND (reference sequence). The CDR3 DNA is TGTGCCAGTAGTAGGGGGACAGGGGCCACAGATACGCAGTATTTT. Translating gives CASSRGTGATDTQYF.

This clone was seen a single time. V and J are TRBV25-1 and TRBJ2-7; 8 bases agree with TRBD1. Germline trimming cut 4 bases from V and 3 bases from J; bases unmatched to any gene: 5. The CDR3 contains 14 residues. From germline, CDR1 is MGHDK and CDR2 SYGVNS. CDR3 nucleotide sequence: TGTGCCAGCAGTGGTTTGGGGACAGGCTACGAGCAGTACTTC. It encodes CASSGLGTGYEQYF.

This chain links TRBV28 with TRBJ1-5; tentatively, D is TRBD1 (6 bases). Deletions cut 7 bases from V and 3 bases from J, with 13 bases between. The CDR3 spans 14 residues. Germline V gene data show CDR1 as MDHEN and CDR2 as SYDVKM. The CDR3 loop reads CASTGTRDNQPQHF. As DNA, the CDR3 is TGTGCCAGCACTGGGACAAGAGACAATCAGCCCCAGCATTTT.